This T cell receptor (beta chain) comes out of a study of regulatory T cells in long-lasting Graves disease. To make TCR beta libraries, researchers used iRepertoire HTBI primers and Arm-PCR of CDR3 regions. MiXCR, run by TCRdb on the multiplex PCR reads, gives a single entry per CDR3 protein. This sample has roughly 360,000 distinct CDR3 sequences, with over 9.5% found just once. Time point described: newly diagnosed GD, antithyroid drugs for less than 3 months. Extracted RNA from PBMCs served as the source of the TCR library. In addition, the sample was reused for a study of T cells in Graves' hyperthyroidism and ophthalmopathy.

The starting material was peripheral blood mononuclear cells (PBMCs), obtained at new diagnosis, from a patient treated with antithyroid drugs. The clonotype was recovered from a woman aged 18-35 years with Graves disease.

The CDR3 here is CASSQDGRIEKLFF. The CDR3 DNA reads as TGTGCCAGCAGCCAGGATGGTCGTATCGAAAAACTGTTTTTT. The V gene is TRBV4-2, the J gene TRBJ1-4; D gene ambiguous. This CDR3 spans 14 amino acids. V dropped 3 bases and J dropped 8 bases, with 13 bases sitting between them. Germline CDR1 reads LGHNA; CDR2 reads YNFKEQ.